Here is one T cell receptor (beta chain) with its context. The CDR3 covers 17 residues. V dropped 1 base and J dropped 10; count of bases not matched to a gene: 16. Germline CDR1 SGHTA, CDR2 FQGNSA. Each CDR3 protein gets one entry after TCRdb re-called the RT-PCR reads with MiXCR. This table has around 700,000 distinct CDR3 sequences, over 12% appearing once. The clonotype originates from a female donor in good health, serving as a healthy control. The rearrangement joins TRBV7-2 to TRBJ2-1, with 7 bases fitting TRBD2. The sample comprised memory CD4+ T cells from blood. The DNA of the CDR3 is TGTGCCAGCAGCTTAGGGGATATTTGGGACTTCGGGGGGGAGCAGTTCTTC. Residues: CASSLGDIWDFGGEQFF.